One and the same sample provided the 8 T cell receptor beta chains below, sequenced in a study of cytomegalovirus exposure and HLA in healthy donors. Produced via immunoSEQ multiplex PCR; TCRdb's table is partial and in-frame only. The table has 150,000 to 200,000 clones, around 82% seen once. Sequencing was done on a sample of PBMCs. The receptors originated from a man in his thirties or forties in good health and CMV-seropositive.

CDR3 residues: CASSEDTGTYSNQPQHF. For the CDR3, the DNA is TGTGCCAGCAGTGAAGATACAGGAACATATAGCAATCAGCCCCAGCATTTT. The chain couples TRBV6-1 to TRBJ1-5; tentatively, D is TRBD1 (5 bases). Per germline, CDR1 MNHNS and CDR2 SASEGT. V lost 1 base and J 0 bases, leaving 13 bases between the germline ends. This CDR3 is built from 17 residues.

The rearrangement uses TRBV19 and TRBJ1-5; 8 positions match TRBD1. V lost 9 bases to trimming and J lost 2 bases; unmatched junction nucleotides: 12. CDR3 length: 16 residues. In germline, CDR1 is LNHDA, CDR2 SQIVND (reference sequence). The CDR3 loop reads CASLRRAQGGNQPQHF. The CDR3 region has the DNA TGTGCCAGCTTGCGTCGCGCACAGGGGGGCAATCAGCCCCAGCATTTT.

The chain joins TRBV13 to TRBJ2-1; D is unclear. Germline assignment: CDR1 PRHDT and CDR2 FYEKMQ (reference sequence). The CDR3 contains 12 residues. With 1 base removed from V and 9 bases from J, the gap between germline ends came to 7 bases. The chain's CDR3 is CASSLVHLEQFF. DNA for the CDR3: TGTGCCAGCAGCTTAGTACATCTTGAGCAGTTCTTC.

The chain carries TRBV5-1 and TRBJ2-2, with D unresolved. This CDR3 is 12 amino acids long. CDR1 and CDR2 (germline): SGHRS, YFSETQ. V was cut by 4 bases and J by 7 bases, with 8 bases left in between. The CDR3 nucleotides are TGCGCCAGCAGCGGCTTGTTCGGGGAGCTGTTTTTT. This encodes CASSGLFGELFF.

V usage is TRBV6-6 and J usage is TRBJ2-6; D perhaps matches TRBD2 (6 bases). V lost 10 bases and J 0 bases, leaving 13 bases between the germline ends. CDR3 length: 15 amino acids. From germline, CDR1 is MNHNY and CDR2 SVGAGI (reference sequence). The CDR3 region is CAISGGVSGANVLTF. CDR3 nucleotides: TGTGCCATATCAGGCGGGGTCTCTGGGGCCAACGTCCTGACTTTC.

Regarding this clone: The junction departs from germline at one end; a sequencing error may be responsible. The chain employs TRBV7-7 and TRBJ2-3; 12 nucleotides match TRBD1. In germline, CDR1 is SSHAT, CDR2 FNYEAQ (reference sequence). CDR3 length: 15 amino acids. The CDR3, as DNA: TGTGCTAGCAGCTCCGGGACAGGGGGCGGAGATACGCAGTATTTT. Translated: CASSSGTGGGDTQYF.

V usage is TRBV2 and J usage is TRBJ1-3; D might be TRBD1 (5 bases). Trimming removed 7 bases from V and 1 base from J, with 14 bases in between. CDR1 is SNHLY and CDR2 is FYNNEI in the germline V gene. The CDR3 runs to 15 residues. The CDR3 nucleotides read TGTGCCAGCAAGAAGGACATCCGTTCTGGAAACACCATATATTTT. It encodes CASKKDIRSGNTIYF. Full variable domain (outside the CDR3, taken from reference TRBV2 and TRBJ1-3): EPEVTQTPSHQVTQMGQEVILRCVPISNHLYFYWYRQILGQKVEFLVSFYNNEISEKSEIFDDQFSVERPDGSNFTLKIRSTKLEDSAMYFCASKKDIRSGNTIYFGEGSWLTVV.

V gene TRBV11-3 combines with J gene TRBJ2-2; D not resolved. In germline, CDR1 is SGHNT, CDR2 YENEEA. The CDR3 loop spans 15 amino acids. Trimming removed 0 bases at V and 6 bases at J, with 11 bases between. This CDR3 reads CASSLDGPVPGELFF. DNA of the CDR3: TGTGCCAGCAGCTTAGATGGGCCAGTCCCCGGGGAGCTGTTTTTT.